One sample yielded the 4 T cell receptor beta chains listed below, sequenced in a study of T cell changes during pregnancy in multiple sclerosis. The repertoire was sequenced with immunoSEQ multiplex PCR; TCRdb's copy has only in-frame clones and lacks some. The profile shows approximately 40,000 clones, 70% to 90% of them singletons. Sample: CD4+ T cells from peripheral blood mononuclear cells, taken before pregnancy. These receptors were collected from a female donor with multiple sclerosis, enrolled in a pregnancy study.

This rearrangement joins TRBV9 to TRBJ2-1; TRBD2 is a possible D gene (5 bases). The germline V gene has CDR1 SGDLS and CDR2 YYNGEE. Trimming stripped 0 bases from V and 5 bases from J, with 15 bases between. The length of the CDR3 is 16 residues. The CDR3 DNA is TGTGCCAGCAGCGTAGGTTCGGGCACTAGAAACAATGAGCAGTTCTTC. This encodes CASSVGSGTRNNEQFF. Using reference TRBV9 and TRBJ2-1 for the parts outside the CDR3, the full variable domain is DSGVTQTPKHLITATGQRVTLRCSPRSGDLSVYWYQQSLDQGLQFLIQYYNGEERAKGNILERFSAQQFPDLHSELNLSSLELGDSALYFCASSVGSGTRNNEQFFGPGTRLTVL.

The chain couples TRBV7-8 to TRBJ1-1; D gene uncertain. The V end was cut by 4 bases, the J end by 1 base, with 13 bases between. In germline, CDR1 is SGHVS, CDR2 FQNEAQ. The CDR3 extends over 15 amino acids. CDR3 sequence (DNA): TGTGCCAGCAGCTGGGCCAGCTTGGGGAACACTGAAGCTTTCTTT. Translated, it gives CASSWASLGNTEAFF.

This rearrangement joins TRBV5-1 to TRBJ2-3, with 8 bases identical to TRBD2. With V trimmed by 4 bases and J by 5 bases, 9 bases remained unmatched. The CDR3 covers 15 residues. Germline CDR1 reads SGHRS; CDR2 reads YFSETQ. The CDR3 here is CASSPWDGGGDTQYF. In DNA, the CDR3 is TGCGCCAGCAGCCCATGGGACGGGGGGGGAGATACGCAGTATTTT.

This clone came up once. The chain employs TRBV5-1 and TRBJ2-1; 8 nucleotides match TRBD2. This CDR3 spans 15 amino acids. From germline, CDR1 is SGHRS and CDR2 YFSETQ. With 1 base clipped from V and 8 bases from J, the junction kept 8 bases outside the gene matches. CDR3 sequence reads: CASSLRRGGDDEQFF. The DNA for the CDR3 is TGCGCCAGCAGCTTGAGACGGGGGGGCGATGATGAGCAGTTCTTC.